This T cell receptor (beta chain) was obtained from a study of a mutant IDH1 vaccine in newly diagnosed glioma. The protocol was immunoSEQ multiplex PCR, while the TCRdb copy is restricted to in-frame clones and leaves out a portion. The sample carries about 54,000 clones, 80% to 90% recorded once. V lost 7 bases to trimming and J lost 6 bases, with 19 bases between them. The CDR3 consists of 15 residues. Germline-derived CDR1 and CDR2 are LNHDA and SQIVND (reference sequence). Of note for this clone: The antigen is undetermined.

Time point of the sample: week 23, last vaccination. The study gave 300 ug of mutant IDH1 20-mer peptide per vaccine dose, with topical imiquimod. This rearrangement joins TRBV19 to TRBJ1-5; D gene uncertain. The specimen was PBMCs, collected from a glioma patient whose treatment included an IDH1 peptide vaccine. This sequence was found in a middle-aged man with glioma. The CDR3 DNA sequence: TGTGCCAGTAACGTTCCAGGTCGGAAAGGTCAGCCCCAGCATTTT. This codes for CASNVPGRKGQPQHF.